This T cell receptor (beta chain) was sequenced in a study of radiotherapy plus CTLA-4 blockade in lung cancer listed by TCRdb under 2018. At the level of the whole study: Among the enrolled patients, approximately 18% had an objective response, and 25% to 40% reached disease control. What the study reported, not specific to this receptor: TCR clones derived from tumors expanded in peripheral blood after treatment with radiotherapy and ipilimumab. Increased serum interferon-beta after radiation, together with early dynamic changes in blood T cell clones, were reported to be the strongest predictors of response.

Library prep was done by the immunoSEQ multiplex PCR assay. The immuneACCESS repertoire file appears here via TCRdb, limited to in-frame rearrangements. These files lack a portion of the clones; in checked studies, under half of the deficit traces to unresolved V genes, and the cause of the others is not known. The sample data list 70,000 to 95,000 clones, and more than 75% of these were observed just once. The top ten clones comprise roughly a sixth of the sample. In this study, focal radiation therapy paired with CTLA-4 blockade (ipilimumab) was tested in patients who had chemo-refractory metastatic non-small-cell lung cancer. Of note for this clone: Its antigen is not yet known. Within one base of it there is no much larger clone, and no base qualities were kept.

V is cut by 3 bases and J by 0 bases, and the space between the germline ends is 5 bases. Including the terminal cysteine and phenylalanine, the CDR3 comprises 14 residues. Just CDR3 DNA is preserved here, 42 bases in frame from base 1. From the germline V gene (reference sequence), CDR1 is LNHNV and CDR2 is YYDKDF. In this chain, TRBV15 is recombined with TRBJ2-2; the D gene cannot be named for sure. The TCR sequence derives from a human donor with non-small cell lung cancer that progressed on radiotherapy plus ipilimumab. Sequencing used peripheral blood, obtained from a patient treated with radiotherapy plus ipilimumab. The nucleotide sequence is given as TGTGCCACCAGCAGGGACGCGAACACCGGGGAGCTGTTTTTT. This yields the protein CATSRDANTGELFF.